These 2 T cell receptor beta chains share one sample of origin, sequenced in a study of CD8+CD57+ T cells in acquired aplastic anemia. Genomic DNA served as template for TCR beta VDJ and CDR3 profiling. TCRdb passed the reads through MiXCR, listing each CDR3 protein once. The data show some 190,000 distinct CDR3 sequences, with about half seen just once and roughly 15% held by the top ten. The specimen sequenced was sorted CD4+, CD8+, or CD8+CD57+ T cells (not recorded which) from PBMCs. The origin of the receptors is a human donor in good health, serving as a control.

The chain couples TRBV2 to TRBJ2-7; 8 bases line up with TRBD1. Germline CDR1 SNHLY, CDR2 FYNNEI. J lost 1 base, V lost 6 bases, and 11 bases had no gene match. There are 16 residues in the CDR3. CDR3 residues: CASRLPGTGGSYEQYF. CDR3 sequence (DNA): TGTGCCAGCAGGCTACCCGGGACAGGAGGGTCCTACGAGCAGTACTTC.

Ten or more counts support this clonotype. In DNA form, the CDR3 reads TGTGCCAGCAGTTTCGGGGGCGTCATCCTCCGGGAACTAGCCAAAAACATTCAGTACTTC. Translation gives CASSFGGVILRELAKNIQYF. The chain recombines TRBV12-3 or TRBV12-4 with TRBJ2-4; D could derive from TRBD1 or TRBD2 (6 bases each). The CDR3 extends over 20 amino acids. V shed 3 bases and J shed 0 bases, with 24 bases lying between them.